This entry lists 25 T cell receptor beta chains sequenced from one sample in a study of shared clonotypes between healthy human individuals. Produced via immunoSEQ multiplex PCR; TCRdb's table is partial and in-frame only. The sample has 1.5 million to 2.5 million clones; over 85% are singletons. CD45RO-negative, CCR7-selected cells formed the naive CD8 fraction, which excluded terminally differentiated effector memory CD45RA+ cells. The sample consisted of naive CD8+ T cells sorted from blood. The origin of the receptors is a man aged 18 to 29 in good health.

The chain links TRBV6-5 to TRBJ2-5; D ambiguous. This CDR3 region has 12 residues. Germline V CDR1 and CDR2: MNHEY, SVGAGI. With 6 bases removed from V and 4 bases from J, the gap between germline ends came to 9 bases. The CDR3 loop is CASRGRLETQYF. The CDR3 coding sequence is TGTGCCAGCAGAGGACGGTTAGAGACCCAGTACTTC.

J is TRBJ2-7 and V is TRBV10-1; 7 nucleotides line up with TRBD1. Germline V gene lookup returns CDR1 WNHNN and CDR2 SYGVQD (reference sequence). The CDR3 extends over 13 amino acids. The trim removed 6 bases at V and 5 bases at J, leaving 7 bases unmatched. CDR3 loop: CASSRDSTDEQYF. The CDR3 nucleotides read TGCGCCAGCAGCCGGGACAGCACCGACGAGCAGTACTTC.

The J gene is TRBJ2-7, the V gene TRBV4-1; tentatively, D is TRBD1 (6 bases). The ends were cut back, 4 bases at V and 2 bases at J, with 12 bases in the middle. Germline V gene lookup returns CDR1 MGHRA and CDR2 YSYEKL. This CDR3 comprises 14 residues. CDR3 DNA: TGCGCCAGCAGCCTACTCTCAGGGGCCTACGAGCAGTACTTC. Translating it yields CASSLLSGAYEQYF.

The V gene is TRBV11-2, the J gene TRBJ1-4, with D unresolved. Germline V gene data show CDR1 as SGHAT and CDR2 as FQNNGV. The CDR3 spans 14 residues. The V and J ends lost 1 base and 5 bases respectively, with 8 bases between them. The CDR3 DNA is TGTGCCAGCAGCTTAGTTCCGGGCAATGAAAAACTGTTTTTT. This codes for CASSLVPGNEKLFF.

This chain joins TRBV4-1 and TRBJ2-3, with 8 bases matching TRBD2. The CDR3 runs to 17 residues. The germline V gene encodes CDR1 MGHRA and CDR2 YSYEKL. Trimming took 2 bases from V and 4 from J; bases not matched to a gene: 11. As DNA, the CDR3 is TGCGCCAGCAGCCAACTCCCACCGGCGGGGGGCCCAGATACGCAGTATTTT. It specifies CASSQLPPAGGPDTQYF.

The DNA for the CDR3 is TGTGCCAGCTCACATCTTTCAGGGGACAGCGGCACAGATACGCAGTATTTT. Amino acids: CASSHLSGDSGTDTQYF. The chain recombines TRBV18 with TRBJ2-3, with 7 nucleotides matching TRBD1. The J segment lost 1 base and the V segment lost 4 bases, leaving 11 bases of the junction unmatched. Per germline, CDR1 KGHSH and CDR2 LQKENI. The CDR3 totals 17 residues.

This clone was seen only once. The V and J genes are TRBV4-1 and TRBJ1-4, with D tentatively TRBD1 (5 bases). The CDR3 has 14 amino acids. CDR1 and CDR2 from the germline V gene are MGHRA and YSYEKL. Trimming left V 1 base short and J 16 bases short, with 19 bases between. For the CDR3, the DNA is TGCGCCAGCAGCCAAGTTGGGGACCCGTCAGTCGCGTTTTTT. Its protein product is CASSQVGDPSVAFF.

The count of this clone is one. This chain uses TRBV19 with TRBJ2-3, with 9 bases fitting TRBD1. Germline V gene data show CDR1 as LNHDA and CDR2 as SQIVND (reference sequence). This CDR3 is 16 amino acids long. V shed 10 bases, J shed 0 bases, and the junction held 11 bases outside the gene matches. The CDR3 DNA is TGTGCCACCACCCCCTCCGGGACAGGGAGCACAGATACGCAGTATTTT. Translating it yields CATTPSGTGSTDTQYF.

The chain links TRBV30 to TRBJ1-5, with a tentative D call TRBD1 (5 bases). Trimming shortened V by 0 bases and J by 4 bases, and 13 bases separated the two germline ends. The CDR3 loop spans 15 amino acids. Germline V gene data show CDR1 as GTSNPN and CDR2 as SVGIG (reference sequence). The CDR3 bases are TGTGCCTGGAGTGTTGAGAGGGGATGGAATCAGCCCCAGCATTTT. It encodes CAWSVERGWNQPQHF.

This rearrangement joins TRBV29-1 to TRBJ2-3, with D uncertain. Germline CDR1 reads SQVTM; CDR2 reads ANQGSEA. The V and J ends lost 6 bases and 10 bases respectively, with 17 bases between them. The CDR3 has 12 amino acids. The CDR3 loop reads CSVDPTPSPQYF. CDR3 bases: TGCAGCGTCGACCCTACACCGTCCCCGCAGTATTTT.

CDR3 in amino acids: CASEPQAGGPHEQYF. CDR3 bases: TGTGCCAGCGAGCCTCAAGCGGGAGGGCCCCACGAGCAGTACTTC. This sequence joins TRBV7-2 and TRBJ2-7; TRBD2 matches 10 bases. The CDR3 sequence is 15 residues long. V trimming: 8 bases; J trimming: 5 bases; junction bases outside the gene matches: 12. Looked up from germline, CDR1 is SGHTA and CDR2 is FQGNSA.

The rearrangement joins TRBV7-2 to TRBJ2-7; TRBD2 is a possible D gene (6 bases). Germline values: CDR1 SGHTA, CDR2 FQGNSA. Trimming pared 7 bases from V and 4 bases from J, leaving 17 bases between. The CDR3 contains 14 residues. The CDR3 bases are TGTGCCAGCAATTTGGGACTCCGAGAGTACGAGCAGTACTTC. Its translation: CASNLGLREYEQYF.

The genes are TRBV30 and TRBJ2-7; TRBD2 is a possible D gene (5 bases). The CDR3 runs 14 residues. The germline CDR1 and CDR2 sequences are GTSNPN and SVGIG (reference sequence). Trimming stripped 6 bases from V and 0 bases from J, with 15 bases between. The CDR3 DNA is TGTGCCTGTCGCCCGGGATGGCACTCCTACGAGCAGTACTTC. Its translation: CACRPGWHSYEQYF.

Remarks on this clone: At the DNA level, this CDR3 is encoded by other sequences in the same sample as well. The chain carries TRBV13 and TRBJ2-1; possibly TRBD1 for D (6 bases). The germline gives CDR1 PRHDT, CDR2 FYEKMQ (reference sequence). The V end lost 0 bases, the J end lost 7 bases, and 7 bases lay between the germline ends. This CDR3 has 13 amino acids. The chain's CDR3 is CASSLGDSNEQFF. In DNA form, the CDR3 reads TGTGCCAGCAGCTTAGGGGACAGTAATGAGCAGTTCTTC.

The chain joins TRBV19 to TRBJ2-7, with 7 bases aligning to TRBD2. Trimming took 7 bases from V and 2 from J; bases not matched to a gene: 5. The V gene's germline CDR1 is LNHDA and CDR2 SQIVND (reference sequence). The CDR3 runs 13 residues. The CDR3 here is CASTMGGAYEQYF. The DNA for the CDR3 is TGTGCCAGTACCATGGGGGGGGCCTACGAGCAGTACTTC.

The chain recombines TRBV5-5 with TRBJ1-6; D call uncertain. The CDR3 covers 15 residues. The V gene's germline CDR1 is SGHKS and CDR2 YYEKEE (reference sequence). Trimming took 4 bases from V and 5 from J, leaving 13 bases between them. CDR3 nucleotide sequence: TGTGCCAGCAGCCCTTCTTTCTGGGATAATTCACCCCTCCACTTT. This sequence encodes CASSPSFWDNSPLHF.

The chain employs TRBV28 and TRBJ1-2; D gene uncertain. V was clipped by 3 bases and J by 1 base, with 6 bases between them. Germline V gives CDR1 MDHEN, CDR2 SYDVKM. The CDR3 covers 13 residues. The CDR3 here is CASSFSNNYGYTF. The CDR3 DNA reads TGTGCCAGCAGTTTCAGCAATAACTATGGCTACACCTTC.

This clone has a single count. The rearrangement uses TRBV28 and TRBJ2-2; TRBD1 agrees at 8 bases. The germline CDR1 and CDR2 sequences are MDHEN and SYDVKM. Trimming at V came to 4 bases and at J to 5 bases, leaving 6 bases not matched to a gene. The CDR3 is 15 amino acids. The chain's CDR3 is CASSSPTGDTGELFF. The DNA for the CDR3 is TGTGCCAGCAGTTCCCCGACAGGGGATACCGGGGAGCTGTTTTTT.

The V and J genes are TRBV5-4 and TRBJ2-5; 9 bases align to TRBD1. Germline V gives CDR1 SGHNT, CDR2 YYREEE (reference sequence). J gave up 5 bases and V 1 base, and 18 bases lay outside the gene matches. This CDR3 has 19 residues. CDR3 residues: CASSLWVSSSDRGWETQYF. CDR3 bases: TGTGCCAGCAGCTTGTGGGTTTCGTCTTCGGACAGGGGCTGGGAGACCCAGTACTTC. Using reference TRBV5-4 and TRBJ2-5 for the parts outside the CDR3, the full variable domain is ETGVTQSPTHLIKTRGQQVTLRCSSQSGHNTVSWYQQALGQGPQFIFQYYREEENGRGNFPPRFSGLQFPNYSSELNVNALELDDSALYLCASSLWVSSSDRGWETQYFGPGTRLLVL.

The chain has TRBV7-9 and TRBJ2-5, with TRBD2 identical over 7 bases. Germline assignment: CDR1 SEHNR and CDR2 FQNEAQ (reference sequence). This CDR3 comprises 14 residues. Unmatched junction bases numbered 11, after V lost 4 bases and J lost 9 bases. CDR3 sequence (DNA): TGTGCCAGCAGCTGGACTAGTAACCCCGAGGCCCAGTACTTC. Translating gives CASSWTSNPEAQYF.

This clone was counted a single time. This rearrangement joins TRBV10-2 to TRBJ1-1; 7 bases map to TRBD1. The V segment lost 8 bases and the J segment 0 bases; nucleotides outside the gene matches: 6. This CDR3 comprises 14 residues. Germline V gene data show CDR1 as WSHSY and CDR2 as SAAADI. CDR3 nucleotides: TGCGCCAGCGGGGCAGGGGGGGTGAACACTGAAGCTTTCTTT. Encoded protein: CASGAGGVNTEAFF.

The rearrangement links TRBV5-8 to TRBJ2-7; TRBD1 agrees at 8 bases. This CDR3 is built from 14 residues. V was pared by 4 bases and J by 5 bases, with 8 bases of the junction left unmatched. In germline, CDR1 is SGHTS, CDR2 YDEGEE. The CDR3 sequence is CASSNGQGWDEQYF. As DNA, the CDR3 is TGTGCCAGCAGCAATGGACAGGGTTGGGACGAGCAGTACTTC.

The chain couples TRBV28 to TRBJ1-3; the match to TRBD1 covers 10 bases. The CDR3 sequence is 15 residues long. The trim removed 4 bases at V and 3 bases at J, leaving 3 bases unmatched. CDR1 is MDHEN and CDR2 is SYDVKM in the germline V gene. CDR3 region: CASSWWTGGGNTIYF. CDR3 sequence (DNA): TGTGCCAGCAGTTGGTGGACAGGGGGTGGAAACACCATATATTTT. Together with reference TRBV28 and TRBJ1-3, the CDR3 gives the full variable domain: DVKVTQSSRYLVKRTGEKVFLECVQDMDHENMFWYRQDPGLGLRLIYFSYDVKMKEKGDIPEGYSVSREKKERFSLILESASTNQTSMYLCASSWWTGGGNTIYFGEGSWLTVV.

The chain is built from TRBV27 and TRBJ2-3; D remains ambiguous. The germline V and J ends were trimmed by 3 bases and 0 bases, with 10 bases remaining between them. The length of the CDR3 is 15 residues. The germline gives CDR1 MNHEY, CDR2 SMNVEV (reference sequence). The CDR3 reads CASSFSDYSTDTQYF. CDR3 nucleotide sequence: TGTGCCAGCAGTTTCTCAGATTATAGCACAGATACGCAGTATTTT.

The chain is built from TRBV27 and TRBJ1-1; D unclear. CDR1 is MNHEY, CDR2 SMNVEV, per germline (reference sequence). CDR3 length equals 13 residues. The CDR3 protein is CGTATTMNTEAFF. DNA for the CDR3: TGTGGCACAGCTACGACCATGAACACTGAAGCTTTCTTT.